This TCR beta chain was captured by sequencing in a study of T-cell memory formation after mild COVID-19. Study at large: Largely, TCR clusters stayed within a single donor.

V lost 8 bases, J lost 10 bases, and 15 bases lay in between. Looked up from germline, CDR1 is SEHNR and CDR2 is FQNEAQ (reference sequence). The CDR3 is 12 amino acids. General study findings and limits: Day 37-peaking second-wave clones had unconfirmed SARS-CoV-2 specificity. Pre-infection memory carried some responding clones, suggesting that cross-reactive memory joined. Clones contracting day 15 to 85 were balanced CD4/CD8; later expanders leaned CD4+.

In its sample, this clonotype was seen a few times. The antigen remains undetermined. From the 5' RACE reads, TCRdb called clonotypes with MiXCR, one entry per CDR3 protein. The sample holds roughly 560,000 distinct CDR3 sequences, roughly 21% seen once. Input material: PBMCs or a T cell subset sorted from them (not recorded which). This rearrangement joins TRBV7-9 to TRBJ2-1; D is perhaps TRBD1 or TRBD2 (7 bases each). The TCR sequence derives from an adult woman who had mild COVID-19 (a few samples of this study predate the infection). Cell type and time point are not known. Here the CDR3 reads CASPNRGGEQFF. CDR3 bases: TGTGCCAGCCCGAACAGGGGAGGGGAGCAGTTCTTC.